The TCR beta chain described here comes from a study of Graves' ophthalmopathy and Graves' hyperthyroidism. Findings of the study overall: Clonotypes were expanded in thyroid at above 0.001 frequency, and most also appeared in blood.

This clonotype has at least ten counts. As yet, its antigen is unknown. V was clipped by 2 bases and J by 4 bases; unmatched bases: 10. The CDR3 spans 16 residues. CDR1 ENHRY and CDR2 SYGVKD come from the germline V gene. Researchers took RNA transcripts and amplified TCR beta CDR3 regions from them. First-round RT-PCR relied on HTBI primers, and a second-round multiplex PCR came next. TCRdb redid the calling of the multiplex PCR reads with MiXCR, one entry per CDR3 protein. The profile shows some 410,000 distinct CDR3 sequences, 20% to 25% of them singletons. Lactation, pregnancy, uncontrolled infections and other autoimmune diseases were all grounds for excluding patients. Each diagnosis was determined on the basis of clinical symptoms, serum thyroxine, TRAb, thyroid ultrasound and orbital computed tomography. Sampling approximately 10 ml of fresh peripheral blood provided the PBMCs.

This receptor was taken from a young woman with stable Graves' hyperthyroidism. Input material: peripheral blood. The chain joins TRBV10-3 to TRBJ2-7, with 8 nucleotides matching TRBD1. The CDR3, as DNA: TGTGCCATCAGTGAGAAAATTAGGGACAGGACATACGAGCAGTACTTC. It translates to CAISEKIRDRTYEQYF.